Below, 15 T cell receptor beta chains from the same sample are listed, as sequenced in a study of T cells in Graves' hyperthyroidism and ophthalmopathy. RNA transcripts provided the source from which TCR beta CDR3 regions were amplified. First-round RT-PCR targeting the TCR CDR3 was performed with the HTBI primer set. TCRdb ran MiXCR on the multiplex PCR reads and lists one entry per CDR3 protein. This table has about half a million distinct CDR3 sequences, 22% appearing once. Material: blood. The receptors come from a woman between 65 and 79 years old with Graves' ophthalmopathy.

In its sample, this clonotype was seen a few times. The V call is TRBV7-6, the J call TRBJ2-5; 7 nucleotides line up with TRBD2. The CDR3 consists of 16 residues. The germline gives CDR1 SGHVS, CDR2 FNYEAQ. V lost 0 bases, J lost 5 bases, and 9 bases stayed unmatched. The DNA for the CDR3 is TGTGCCAGCAGCTTAGCGGGAGGGGCCGGGGTGGAGACCCAGTACTTC. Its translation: CASSLAGGAGVETQYF.

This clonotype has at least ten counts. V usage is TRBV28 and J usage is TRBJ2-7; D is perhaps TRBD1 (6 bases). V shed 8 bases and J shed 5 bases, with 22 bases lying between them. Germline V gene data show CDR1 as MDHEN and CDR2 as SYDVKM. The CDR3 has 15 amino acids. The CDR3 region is CASAKRPQGPNEQYF. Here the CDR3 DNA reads TGTGCCAGCGCCAAACGACCCCAGGGGCCGAACGAGCAGTACTTC.

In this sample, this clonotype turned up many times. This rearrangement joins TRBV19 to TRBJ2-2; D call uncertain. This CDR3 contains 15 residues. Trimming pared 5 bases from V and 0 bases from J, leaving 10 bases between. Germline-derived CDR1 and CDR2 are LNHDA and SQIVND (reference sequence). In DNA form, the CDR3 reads TGTGCCAGTAGTTCAGACGGAACGAACACCGGGGAGCTGTTTTTT. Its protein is CASSSDGTNTGELFF.

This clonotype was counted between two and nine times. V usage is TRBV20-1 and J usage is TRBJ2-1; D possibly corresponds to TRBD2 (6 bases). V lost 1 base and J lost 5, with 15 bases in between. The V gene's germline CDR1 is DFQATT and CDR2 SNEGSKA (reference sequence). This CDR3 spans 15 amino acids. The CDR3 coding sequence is TGCAGTGCTAGAGCTCCCGGAGGGCCGAACAATGAGCAGTTCTTC. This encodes CSARAPGGPNNEQFF.

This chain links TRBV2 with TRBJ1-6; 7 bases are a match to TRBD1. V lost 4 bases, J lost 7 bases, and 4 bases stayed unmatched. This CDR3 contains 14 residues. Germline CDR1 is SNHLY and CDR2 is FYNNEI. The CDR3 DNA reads TGTGCCAGCAGTGTGGACAGGAGAAATTCACCCCTCCACTTT. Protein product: CASSVDRRNSPLHF.

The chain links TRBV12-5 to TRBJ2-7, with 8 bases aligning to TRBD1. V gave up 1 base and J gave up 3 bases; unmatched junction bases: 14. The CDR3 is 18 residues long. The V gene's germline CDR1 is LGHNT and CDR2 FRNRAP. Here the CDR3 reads CASGLAAVKGQGRYEQYF. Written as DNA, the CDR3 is TGTGCTAGTGGTTTGGCAGCAGTGAAAGGACAGGGTCGCTACGAGCAGTACTTC.

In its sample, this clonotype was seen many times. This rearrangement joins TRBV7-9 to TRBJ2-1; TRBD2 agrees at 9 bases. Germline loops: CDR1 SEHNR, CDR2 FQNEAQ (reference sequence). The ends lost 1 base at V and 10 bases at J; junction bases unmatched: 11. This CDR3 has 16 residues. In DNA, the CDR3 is TGTGCCAGCAGCTTAGGGGCGGGGACTAGCCTCCACGAGCAGTTCTTC. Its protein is CASSLGAGTSLHEQFF.

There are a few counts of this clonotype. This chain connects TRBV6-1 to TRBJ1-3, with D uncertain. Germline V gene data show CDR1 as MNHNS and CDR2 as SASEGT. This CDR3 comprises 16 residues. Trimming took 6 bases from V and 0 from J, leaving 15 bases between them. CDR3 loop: CASSLKSPYSGNTIYF. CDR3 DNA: TGTGCCAGCAGCCTCAAATCACCCTACTCTGGAAACACCATATATTTT.

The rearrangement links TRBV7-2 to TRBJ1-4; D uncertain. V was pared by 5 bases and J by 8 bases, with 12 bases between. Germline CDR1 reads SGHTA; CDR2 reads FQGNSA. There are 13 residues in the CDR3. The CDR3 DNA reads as TGTGCCAGCAGCCGGGAGGGTGGGGAAAAACTGTTTTTT. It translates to CASSREGGEKLFF.

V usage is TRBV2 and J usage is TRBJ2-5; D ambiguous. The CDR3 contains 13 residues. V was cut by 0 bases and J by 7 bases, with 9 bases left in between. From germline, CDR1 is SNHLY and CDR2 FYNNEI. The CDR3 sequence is CASSEALWGTQYF. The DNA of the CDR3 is TGTGCCAGCAGTGAAGCGCTTTGGGGGACCCAGTACTTC.

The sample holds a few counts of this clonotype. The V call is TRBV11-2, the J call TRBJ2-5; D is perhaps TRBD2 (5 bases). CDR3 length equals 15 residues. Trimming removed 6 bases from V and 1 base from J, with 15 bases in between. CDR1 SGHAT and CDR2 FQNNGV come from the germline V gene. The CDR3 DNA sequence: TGTGCCAGCAGTCCCCCCTTAGCGAGCCAAGAGACCCAGTACTTC. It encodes CASSPPLASQETQYF.

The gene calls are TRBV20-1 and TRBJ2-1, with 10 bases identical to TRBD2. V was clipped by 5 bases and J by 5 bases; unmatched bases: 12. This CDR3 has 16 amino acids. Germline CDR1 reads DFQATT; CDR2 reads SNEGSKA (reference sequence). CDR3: CSAGRTSGWRNNEQFF. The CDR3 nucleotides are TGCAGTGCTGGAAGGACTAGCGGCTGGAGGAACAATGAGCAGTTCTTC.

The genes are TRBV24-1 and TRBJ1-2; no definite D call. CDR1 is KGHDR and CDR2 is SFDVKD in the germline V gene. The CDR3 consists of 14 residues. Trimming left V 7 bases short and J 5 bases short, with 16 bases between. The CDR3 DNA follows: TGTGCCACCAGGGAGGCAGCTAAAATATATGGCTACACCTTC. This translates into CATREAAKIYGYTF.

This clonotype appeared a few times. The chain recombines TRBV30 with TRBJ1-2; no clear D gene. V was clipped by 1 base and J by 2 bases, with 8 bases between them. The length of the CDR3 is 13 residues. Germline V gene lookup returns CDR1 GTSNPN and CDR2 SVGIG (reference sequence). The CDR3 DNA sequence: TGTGCCTGGAGTGATAATGAGAACTATGGCTACACCTTC. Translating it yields CAWSDNENYGYTF. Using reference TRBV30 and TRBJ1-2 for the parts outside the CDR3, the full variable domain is SQTIHQWPATLVQPVGSPLSLECTVEGTSNPNLYWYRQAAGRGLQLLFYSVGIGQISSEVPQNLSASRPQDRQFILSSKKLLLSDSGFYLCAWSDNENYGYTFGSGTRLTVV.

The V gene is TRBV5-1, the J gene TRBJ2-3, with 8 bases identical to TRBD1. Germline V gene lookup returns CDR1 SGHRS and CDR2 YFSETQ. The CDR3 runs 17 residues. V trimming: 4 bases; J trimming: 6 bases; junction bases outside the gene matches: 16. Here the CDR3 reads CASSADRVSGFSDTQYF. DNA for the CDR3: TGCGCCAGCAGCGCGGACAGGGTTTCGGGGTTTTCGGATACGCAGTATTTT.